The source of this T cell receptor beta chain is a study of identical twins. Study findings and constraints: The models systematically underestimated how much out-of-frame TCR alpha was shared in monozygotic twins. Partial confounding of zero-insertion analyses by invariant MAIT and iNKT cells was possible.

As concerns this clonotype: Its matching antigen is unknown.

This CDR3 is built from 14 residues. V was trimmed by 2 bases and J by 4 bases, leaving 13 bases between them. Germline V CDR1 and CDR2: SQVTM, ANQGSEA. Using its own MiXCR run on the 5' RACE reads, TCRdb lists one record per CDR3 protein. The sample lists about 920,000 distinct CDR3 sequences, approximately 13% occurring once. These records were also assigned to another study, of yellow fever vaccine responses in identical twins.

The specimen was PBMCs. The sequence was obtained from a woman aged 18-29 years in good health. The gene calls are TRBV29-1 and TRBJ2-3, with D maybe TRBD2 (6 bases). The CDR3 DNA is TGCAGCGTTGAAAGTGTGCGGGGCCCAGATACGCAGTATTTT. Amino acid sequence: CSVESVRGPDTQYF.